Listed here are 5 T cell receptor beta chains from one sample, sequenced in a study of technical replicates of blood from a handful of donors. Sequencing was performed with immunoSEQ multiplex PCR; in TCRdb, only in-frame clones are kept and a portion is missing. Of around 62,000 clones detected, 95% to 97% appear once; the ten largest clones hold approximately 0.25%. Sequences were obtained from T cells isolated from PBMCs. The receptors derive from a human donor in good health.

This clone was seen a single time. V and J are TRBV5-4 and TRBJ1-1; D perhaps matches TRBD1 (6 bases). V lost 4 bases and J 1 base, leaving 14 bases between the germline ends. Germline V gene lookup returns CDR1 SGHNT and CDR2 YYREEE (reference sequence). This CDR3 spans 15 amino acids. CDR3 sequence: CASSTQGQRNTEAFF. DNA of the CDR3: TGTGCCAGCAGCACCCAGGGGCAGCGGAACACTGAAGCTTTCTTT.

The V gene is TRBV6-5, the J gene TRBJ2-1, with D hard to call. The CDR3 has 12 residues. Germline V CDR1 and CDR2: MNHEY, SVGAGI. The ends were cut back, 5 bases at V and 9 bases at J, with 11 bases in the middle. CDR3 sequence (DNA): TGTGCCAGCAGTCTAGATCTCAGTGAGCAGTTCTTC. Translated: CASSLDLSEQFF.

The chain links TRBV28 to TRBJ2-3, with 9 bases identical to TRBD2. CDR1 is MDHEN and CDR2 is SYDVKM in the germline V gene. The junction had 4 bases not matched to a gene; V was cut back by 2 bases and J by 1 base. The CDR3 covers 16 residues. The CDR3 DNA reads as TGTGCCAGCAGTTTAATTGCTAGCGGGGGCACAGATACGCAGTATTTT. Its protein is CASSLIASGGTDTQYF.

The chain links TRBV25-1 to TRBJ2-1, with D perhaps TRBD2 (5 bases). Germline CDR1 MGHDK, CDR2 SYGVNS. V lost 4 bases, J lost 10 bases, and 17 bases lay in between. The CDR3 runs 14 residues. CDR3 nucleotide sequence: TGTGCCAGCAGTGCGTCAAACCTAGCAGGAGAGCAGTTCTTC. It encodes CASSASNLAGEQFF. Drawing the rest from reference TRBV25-1 and TRBJ2-1, the complete variable domain is EADIYQTPRYLVIGTGKKITLECSQTMGHDKMYWYQQDPGMELHLIHYSYGVNSTEKGDLSSESTVSRIRTEHFPLTLESARPSHTSQYLCASSASNLAGEQFFGPGTRLTVL.

This clone has only one observation. The chain couples TRBV28 to TRBJ2-2, with D possibly matching TRBD1 (6 bases). Per the germline V gene, CDR1 is MDHEN and CDR2 is SYDVKM. This CDR3 region has 14 residues. V was cut by 6 bases and J by 3 bases, with 11 bases left in between. This CDR3 reads CASRPTGYTGELFF. Written as DNA, the CDR3 is TGTGCCAGCAGGCCTACAGGGTACACCGGGGAGCTGTTTTTT.